Listed below are T cell receptor beta chains from one sample, sequenced in a study of cytomegalovirus exposure and HLA in healthy donors. Measured with immunoSEQ multiplex PCR; TCRdb has only the in-frame clones, and not every one. The sample consists of over 100,000 clones, approximately 74% of them appearing once. Sequencing input: PBMCs. All receptors derive from a man aged 40-50 years in good health and CMV-seropositive. CDR3s include the opening cysteine and the closing phenylalanine or tryptophan. Each record gives: V gene, clone size, J gene, D gene, CDR3 protein, CDR3 DNA. The D gene is left open where the match is weak. Where a row states a size, it is once, few, many or the class of an expanded clone; other rows omit it.

TRBV6-5,.,TRBJ1-1,TRBD1,CASRDGTVSEAFF,TGTGCCAGCAGGGACGGGACAGTGAGTGAAGCTTTCTTT
TRBV4-2,.,TRBJ2-3,TRBD2,CASSQGSGEELDTQYF,TGTGCCAGCAGCCAAGGAAGCGGGGAGGAGTTAGATACGCAGTATTTT
TRBV7-2,.,TRBJ1-5,.,CASSPNSVNQPQHF,TGTGCCAGCAGCCCCAATTCAGTCAATCAGCCCCAGCATTTT
TRBV5-1,.,TRBJ2-5,.,CASSLGLETQYF,TGCGCCAGCAGCCTGGGTCTGGAGACCCAGTACTTC
TRBV7-9,once,TRBJ2-1,TRBD2,CASTASGAGYEQFF,TGTGCCAGCACCGCTAGCGGGGCCGGATATGAGCAGTTCTTC
TRBV29-1,few,TRBJ2-5,.,CSVGGGQEGLETQYF,TGCAGCGTTGGGGGCGGACAGGAGGGCCTCGAGACCCAGTACTTC
TRBV30,.,TRBJ2-5,.,CAWMSSDSGQYF,TGTGCCTGGATGAGTTCAGACTCGGGGCAGTACTTC
TRBV5-1,.,TRBJ1-1,.,CASSFNQVNTEAFF,TGCGCCAGCAGCTTCAATCAGGTGAACACTGAAGCTTTCTTT
TRBV28,.,TRBJ1-2,TRBD1,CATSGGGRGYGYTF,TGTGCCACCTCAGGGGGCGGTCGGGGCTATGGCTACACCTTC
TRBV2,.,TRBJ1-1,TRBD1,CASSEVTGGRAFF,TGTGCCAGCAGTGAAGTAACAGGGGGTAGAGCTTTCTTT
TRBV27,.,TRBJ1-2,.,CASSTTIGQRHGYTF,TGTGCCAGCAGCACGACCATTGGACAAAGGCACGGCTACACCTTC
TRBV4-1,.,TRBJ2-2,.,CASSQVSSVNTGELFF,TGCGCCAGCAGCCAAGTATCTAGCGTAAACACCGGGGAGCTGTTTTTT
TRBV6-4,.,TRBJ2-5,TRBD2,CASSVTSGETQYF,TGTGCCAGCAGTGTTACTAGCGGGGAGACCCAGTACTTC
TRBV5-1,.,TRBJ1-1,.,CASSLGPKGQSNTEAFF,TGCGCCAGCAGCTTGGGGCCAAAAGGACAGTCGAACACTGAAGCTTTCTTT
TRBV27,.,TRBJ2-7,TRBD1,CASSLFGTDYEQYF,TGTGCCAGCAGTTTGTTCGGGACAGATTACGAGCAGTACTTC
TRBV27,.,TRBJ1-1,TRBD1,CASSYDRGARNTEAFF,TGTGCCAGCAGTTATGACAGGGGCGCCAGGAACACTGAAGCTTTCTTT
TRBV7-2,.,TRBJ1-2,.,CASSSHWTANYGYTF,TGTGCCAGCAGCTCCCATTGGACAGCTAACTATGGCTACACCTTC
TRBV30,.,TRBJ1-3,TRBD1,CAWSVQGQGGNTIYF,TGTGCCTGGAGTGTACAGGGACAGGGAGGAAACACCATATATTTT
TRBV6-5,.,TRBJ1-6,.,CASRVAGGKNSPLHF,TGTGCCAGCAGGGTGGCGGGAGGGAAAAATTCACCCCTCCACTTT
TRBV27,.,TRBJ1-3,.,CASSLRGGNTIYF,TGTGCCAGCAGTTTAAGAGGGGGAAACACCATATATTTT
TRBV28,.,TRBJ2-3,.,CASTLSEGGTDTQYF,TGTGCCAGCACCTTATCGGAGGGAGGAACAGATACGCAGTATTTT
TRBV18,.,TRBJ1-6,TRBD1,CASSPRQGRNNSPLHF,TGTGCCAGCTCACCTAGACAGGGGAGGAATAATTCACCCCTCCACTTT
TRBV7-7,once,TRBJ2-5,.,CASSKGTKETQYF,TGTGCCAGCAGCAAAGGGACAAAAGAGACCCAGTACTTC
TRBV6-1,.,TRBJ2-3,TRBD1,CASSQDRATDTQYF,TGTGCCAGCAGTCAAGACAGGGCGACAGATACGCAGTATTTT
TRBV27,.,TRBJ1-6,.,CASSLNRDGNSPLHF,TGTGCCAGCAGTTTAAACAGGGATGGTAATTCACCCCTCCACTTT
TRBV28,.,TRBJ1-6,TRBD1,CASTVRLGQGNSPLHF,TGTGCCAGCACCGTAAGGTTGGGACAGGGAAATTCACCCCTCCACTTT
TRBV7-6,.,TRBJ1-6,.,CASSPSPDGGNNSPLHF,TGTGCCAGCAGCCCTTCCCCAGACGGGGGGAATAATTCACCCCTCCACTTT
TRBV4-2,once,TRBJ1-4,.,CASSQDWRFNEKLFF,TGTGCCAGCAGCCAAGATTGGCGGTTCAATGAAAAACTGTTTTTT
TRBV19,.,TRBJ1-5,.,CASSIRRGPNSNQPQHF,TGTGCCAGTAGTATTAGAAGGGGTCCGAATAGCAATCAGCCCCAGCATTTT
TRBV6-1,.,TRBJ2-2,.,CASRRTGGPTGELFF,TGTGCCAGCAGGAGAACGGGGGGCCCCACCGGGGAGCTGTTTTTT
TRBV4-1,.,TRBJ2-1,TRBD1,CASSQTGTGWNEQFF,TGCGCCAGCAGCCAGACCGGGACAGGATGGAATGAGCAGTTCTTC
TRBV30,.,TRBJ2-7,TRBD2,CAWSVQAGGLYEQYF,TGTGCCTGGAGTGTACAAGCGGGGGGCCTCTACGAGCAGTACTTC
TRBV9,.,TRBJ2-2,.,CASSVVPGAGTGELFF,TGTGCCAGCAGCGTAGTACCGGGAGCGGGTACCGGGGAGCTGTTTTTT
TRBV7-9,.,TRBJ1-4,TRBD1,CASRAGGPNEKLFF,TGTGCCAGCAGAGCAGGGGGCCCTAATGAAAAACTGTTTTTT
TRBV7-8,.,TRBJ1-1,.,CASSLGKRGRAPTEAFF,TGTGCCAGCAGCTTAGGAAAACGCGGGAGGGCACCCACTGAAGCTTTCTTT
TRBV7-9,few,TRBJ1-1,.,CASSPRRGTEAFF,TGTGCCAGCAGCCCACGGAGGGGCACTGAAGCTTTCTTT
TRBV28,.,TRBJ1-5,TRBD1,CASSWGQGRNQPQHF,TGTGCCAGCAGCTGGGGACAGGGGCGCAATCAGCCCCAGCATTTT
TRBV5-1,.,TRBJ2-5,TRBD1,CASSLQGWETQYF,TGCGCCAGCAGCCTACAGGGGTGGGAGACCCAGTACTTC
TRBV11-3,.,TRBJ2-7,TRBD2,CASSYSSGGPYEQYF,TGTGCCAGCAGCTACTCTAGCGGGGGACCCTACGAGCAGTACTTC
TRBV5-8,.,TRBJ2-7,.,CASSLLGGSVREQYF,TGTGCCAGCAGCTTGCTTGGGGGGAGCGTCCGCGAGCAGTACTTC
TRBV6-1,.,TRBJ1-6,.,CASSELRQGSSPLHF,TGTGCCAGCAGTGAACTTAGGCAGGGTTCCTCACCCCTCCACTTT